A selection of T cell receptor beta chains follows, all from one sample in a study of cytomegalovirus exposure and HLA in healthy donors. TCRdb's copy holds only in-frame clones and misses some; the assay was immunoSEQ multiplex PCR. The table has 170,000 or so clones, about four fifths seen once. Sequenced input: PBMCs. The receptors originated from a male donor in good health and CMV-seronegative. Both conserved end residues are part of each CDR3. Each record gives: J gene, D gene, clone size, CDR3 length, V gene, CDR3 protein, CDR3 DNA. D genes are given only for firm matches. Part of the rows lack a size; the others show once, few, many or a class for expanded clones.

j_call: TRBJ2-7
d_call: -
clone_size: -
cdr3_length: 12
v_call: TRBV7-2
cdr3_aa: CASRGLGYEQYF
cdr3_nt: TGTGCCAGCAGAGGACTTGGTTACGAGCAGTACTTC

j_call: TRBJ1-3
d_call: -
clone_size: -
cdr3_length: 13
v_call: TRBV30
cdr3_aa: CAWSVRVSNTIYF
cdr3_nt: TGTGCCTGGAGTGTTCGTGTTTCAAACACCATATATTTT

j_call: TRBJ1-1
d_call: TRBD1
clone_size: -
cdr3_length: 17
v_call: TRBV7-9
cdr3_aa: CSSSLARQGVSRPEAFF
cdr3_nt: TGTTCCAGCAGCTTAGCGAGGCAGGGGGTAAGTCGGCCTGAAGCTTTCTTT

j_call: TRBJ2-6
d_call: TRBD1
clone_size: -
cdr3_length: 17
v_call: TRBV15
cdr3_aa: CATSRALWTGGANVLTF
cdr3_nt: TGTGCCACCAGCAGAGCGTTATGGACAGGGGGGGCCAACGTCCTGACTTTC

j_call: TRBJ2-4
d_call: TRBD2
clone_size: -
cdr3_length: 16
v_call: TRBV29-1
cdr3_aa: CSVEDPASGTKNIQYF
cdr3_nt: TGCAGCGTTGAAGATCCGGCTAGCGGGACCAAAAACATTCAGTACTTC

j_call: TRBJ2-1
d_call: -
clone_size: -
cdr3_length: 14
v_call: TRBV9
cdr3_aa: CASSGTNSYNEQFF
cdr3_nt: TGTGCCAGCAGCGGGACAAACTCCTACAATGAGCAGTTCTTC

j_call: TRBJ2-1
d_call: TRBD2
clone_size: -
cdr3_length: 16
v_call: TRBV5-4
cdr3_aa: CASSFGLAGNLNEQFF
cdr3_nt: TGTGCCAGCAGCTTCGGACTAGCGGGAAACTTGAATGAGCAGTTCTTC

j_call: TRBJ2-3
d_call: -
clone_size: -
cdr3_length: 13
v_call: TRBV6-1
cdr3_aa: CASSEVSPDTQYF
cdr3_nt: TGTGCCAGCAGTGAAGTCTCCCCAGATACGCAGTATTTT

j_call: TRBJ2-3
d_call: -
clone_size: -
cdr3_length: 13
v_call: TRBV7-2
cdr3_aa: CASSSAYRDTQYF
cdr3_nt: TGTGCCAGCAGCTCCGCCTACCGAGATACGCAGTATTTT

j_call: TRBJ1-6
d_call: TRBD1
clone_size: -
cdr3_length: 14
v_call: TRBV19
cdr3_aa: CASSSRGYNSPLHF
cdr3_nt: TGTGCCAGTAGTAGCAGGGGGTATAATTCACCCCTCCACTTT

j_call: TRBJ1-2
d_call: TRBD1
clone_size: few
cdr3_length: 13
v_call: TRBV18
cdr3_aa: CASSRRDSYGYTF
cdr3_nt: TGTGCCAGCTCACGCCGGGACAGCTATGGCTACACCTTC

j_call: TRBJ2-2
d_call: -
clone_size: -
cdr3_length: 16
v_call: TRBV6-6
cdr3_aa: CASIRSGRGTTGELFF
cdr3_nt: TGTGCCAGCATCAGATCCGGTCGGGGAACAACCGGGGAGCTGTTTTTT

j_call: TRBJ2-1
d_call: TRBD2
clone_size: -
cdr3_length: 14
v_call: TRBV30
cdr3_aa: CAWIGRLAGGAQFF
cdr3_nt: TGTGCCTGGATTGGGAGACTAGCGGGAGGGGCGCAGTTCTTC

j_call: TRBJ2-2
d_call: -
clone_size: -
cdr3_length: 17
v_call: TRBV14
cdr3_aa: CASSHGPGRSFAGELFF
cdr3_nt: TGTGCCAGCAGCCATGGCCCAGGGAGGAGTTTCGCCGGGGAGCTGTTTTTT

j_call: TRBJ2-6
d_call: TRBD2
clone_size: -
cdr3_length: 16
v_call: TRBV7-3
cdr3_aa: CASSLGGRLGANVLTF
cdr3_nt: TGTGCCAGCAGTCTCGGGGGGAGATTAGGGGCCAACGTCCTGACTTTC

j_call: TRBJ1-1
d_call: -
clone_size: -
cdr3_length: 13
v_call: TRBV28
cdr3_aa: CASIVGVNTEAFF
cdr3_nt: TGTGCCAGCATAGTTGGAGTGAACACTGAAGCTTTCTTT

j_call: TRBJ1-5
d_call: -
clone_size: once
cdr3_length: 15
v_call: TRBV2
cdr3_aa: CASSEGAVLYQPQHF
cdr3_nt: TGTGCCAGCAGTGAAGGGGCAGTACTTTATCAGCCCCAGCATTTT

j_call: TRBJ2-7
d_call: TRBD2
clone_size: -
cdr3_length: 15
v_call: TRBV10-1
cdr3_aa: CASSEAGGLSYEQYF
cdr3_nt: TGCGCCAGCAGTGAGGCGGGGGGTTTGTCCTACGAGCAGTACTTC

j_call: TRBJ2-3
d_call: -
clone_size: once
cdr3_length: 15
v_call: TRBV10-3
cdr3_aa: CAISEEGGGTDTQYF
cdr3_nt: TGTGCCATCAGTGAGGAGGGGGGGGGCACAGATACGCAGTATTTT

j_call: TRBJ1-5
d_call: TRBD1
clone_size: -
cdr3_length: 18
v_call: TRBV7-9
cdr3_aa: CSSSLGQGITDSNQPQHF
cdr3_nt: TGTTCCAGCAGCTTAGGACAGGGGATAACCGATAGCAATCAGCCCCAGCATTTT

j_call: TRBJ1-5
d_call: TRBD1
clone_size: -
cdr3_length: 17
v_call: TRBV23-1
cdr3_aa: CASSPRDRDTSNQPQHF
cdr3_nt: TGCGCCAGCAGCCCTAGGGACAGGGATACTAGCAATCAGCCCCAGCATTTT

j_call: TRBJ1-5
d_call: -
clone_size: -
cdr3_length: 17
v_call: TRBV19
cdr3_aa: CASSIDAPGVRNQPQHF
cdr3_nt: TGTGCCAGTAGTATAGATGCCCCAGGGGTTCGGAATCAGCCCCAGCATTTT